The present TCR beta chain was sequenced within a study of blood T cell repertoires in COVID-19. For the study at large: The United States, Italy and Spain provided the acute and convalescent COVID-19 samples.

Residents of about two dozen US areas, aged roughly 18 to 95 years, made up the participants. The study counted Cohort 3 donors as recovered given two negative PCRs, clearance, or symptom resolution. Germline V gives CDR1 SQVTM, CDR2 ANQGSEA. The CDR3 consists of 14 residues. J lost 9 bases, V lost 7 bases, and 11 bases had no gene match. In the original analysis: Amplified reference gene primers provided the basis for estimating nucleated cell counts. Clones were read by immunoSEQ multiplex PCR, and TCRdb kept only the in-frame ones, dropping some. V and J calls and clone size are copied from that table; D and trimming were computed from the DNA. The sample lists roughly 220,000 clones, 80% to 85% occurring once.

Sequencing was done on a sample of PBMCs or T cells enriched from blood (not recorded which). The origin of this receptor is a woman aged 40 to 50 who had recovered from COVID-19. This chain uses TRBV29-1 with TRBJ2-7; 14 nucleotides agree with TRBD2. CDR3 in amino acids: CSAEGTSGSQVQYF. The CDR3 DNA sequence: TGCAGCGCCGAGGGGACTAGCGGGAGTCAAGTGCAGTACTTC.